The present T cell receptor (beta chain) was sequenced within a study of response to subunit inactivated influenza vaccine. Study results and caveats: The authors suggested that every seasonal influenza vaccination recruits few new T cells.

This clonotype appeared a few times. What it binds is unknown. The ends were cut back, 2 bases at V and 1 base at J, with 9 bases in the middle. The CDR3 is 14 amino acids. CDR1 is KGHSH and CDR2 is LQKENI in the germline V gene. TCRdb analysed the RT-PCR reads with MiXCR anew, one entry per CDR3 protein. The repertoire has under 950,000 distinct CDR3 sequences, around 21% of them found once; the top ten carry roughly 10%. This clonotype originated in a man aged 45-60 years who received an inactivated influenza vaccine. The sample here was PBMCs from blood, taken about 5 days after vaccination. V is TRBV18 and J is TRBJ2-7, with unresolved D. In nucleotides, the CDR3 is TGTGCCAGCTCACCAAACCCGGGTTCCTACGAGCAGTACTTC. This gives the protein CASSPNPGSYEQYF. The whole variable domain, filled in from reference TRBV18 and TRBJ2-7, reads NAGVMQNPRHLVRRRGQEARLRCSPMKGHSHVYWYRQLPEEGLKFMVYLQKENIIDESGMPKERFSAEFPKEGPSILRIQQVVRGDSAAYFCASSPNPGSYEQYFGPGTRLTVT.